A selection of T cell receptor beta chains follows, all from one sample in a study of shared clonotypes between healthy human individuals. Clones were read by immunoSEQ multiplex PCR, and TCRdb kept only the in-frame ones, dropping some. In the table there are a few hundred thousand clones, 96% of which are singletons. Sequencing was done on a sample of memory CD8+ T cells sorted from blood. These receptors came from a man aged 30-40 years in good health. Each CDR3 is given with its conserved first and last residue.

TRBJ2-7 TRBV6-5 CASSSGTGSYEQYF
TRBJ2-7 TRBV6-5 CASSLNRDSIVYEQYF
TRBJ1-5 TRBV7-9 CASSLDRQPQHF
TRBJ2-5 TRBV5-1 CASMGTSGRSETQYF
TRBJ2-5 TRBV2 CASSTATQYF
TRBJ2-1 TRBV10-3 CAISLLAGGLNEQFF
TRBJ1-2 TRBV19 CASRVYYGYTF
TRBJ2-5 TRBV15 CATSRDPGGVETQYF
TRBJ1-2 TRBV7-6 CASSLTDDTNYGYTF
TRBJ2-5 TRBV5-4 CASSLGDRASETQYF
TRBJ2-3 TRBV5-6 CASSLMYRDTQYF
TRBJ1-6 TRBV27 CASSKTNYNSPLHF
TRBJ1-5 TRBV11-1 CASSLQSNQPQHF
TRBJ2-7 TRBV9 CASSVGTSGILEQYF
TRBJ1-5 TRBV7-6 CASSLARVENQPQHF
TRBJ2-2 TRBV13 CASSRGAENTGELFF
TRBJ2-7 TRBV6-5 CASSWGHSYEQYF
TRBJ2-3 TRBV6-5 CASSYRRGDTDTQYF
TRBJ1-1 TRBV5-1 CASSLVAGWNTEAFF
TRBJ2-1 TRBV28 CASSFSAGGPRTYNEQFF
TRBJ2-2 TRBV7-8 CASSPRLVGTGELFF
TRBJ2-7 TRBV11-2 CASSLYEQYF
TRBJ2-7 TRBV28 CASSSYRGGEQYF
TRBJ1-2 TRBV7-2 CASRHRDRSNYGYTF